Listed below are T cell receptor beta chains from one sample, sequenced in a study of CD8+ T cells in alopecia areata. TCRdb keeps only in-frame clones here, not all; method: immunoSEQ multiplex PCR. The sample consists of approximately 150,000 clones, 75% to 90% of them appearing once. This material consisted of CD8+ T cells sorted from blood, taken at week 0. The receptors originated from a human donor with alopecia areata. CDR3s include the opening cysteine and the closing phenylalanine or tryptophan. Fields, in order: clone size, V gene, D gene, J gene, CDR3 DNA, CDR3 protein. A D gene is named only where the DNA matches it firmly. Some rows have no size entry. The others give once, few or many, or a class for an expanded clone.

>NA|TRBV7-9|NA|TRBJ1-1
TGTGCCAGCAGCTTATCGGGGAGAGGGGTGAACACTGAAGCTTTCTTT
CASSLSGRGVNTEAFF
>NA|TRBV25-1|TRBD2|TRBJ2-7
TGTGCCAGCAGTGAGGCCCCGGGACTAGCGGGAGACGAGCAGTACTTC
CASSEAPGLAGDEQYF
>NA|TRBV6-6|TRBD2|TRBJ2-4
TGTGCCAGCAGTCAAGACCTAGCGGGGAAAAACATTCAGTACTTC
CASSQDLAGKNIQYF
>few|TRBV7-8|NA|TRBJ2-1
TGTGCCAGCAGCTTTGGCCAGTACAATGAGCAGTTCTTC
CASSFGQYNEQFF
>few|TRBV11-2|NA|TRBJ2-2
TGTGCCAGCCGTGCGGCCTCCCCATTTTTT
CASRAASPFF
>NA|TRBV6-5|TRBD2|TRBJ2-7
TGTGCCAGCAGTTACAACGCCCTAGCGGGATTTGAGCAGTACTTC
CASSYNALAGFEQYF
>NA|TRBV7-9|NA|TRBJ2-4
TGTGCCAGCAGCCGAGGATCGGGGACAGCCAAAAACATTCAGTACTTC
CASSRGSGTAKNIQYF
>NA|TRBV7-9|NA|TRBJ2-7
TGTGCCAGCAGCTTCAACTCCTACGAGCAGTACTTC
CASSFNSYEQYF
>NA|TRBV4-1|TRBD1|TRBJ1-6
TGCGCCAGCAGCCTTCAGGCTGGGACAGGCGCGGTCTCCTATAATTCACCCCTCCACTTT
CASSLQAGTGAVSYNSPLHF
>NA|TRBV7-9|NA|TRBJ2-1
TGTGCCAGCAGCTTAGCTGCCAGGGAGCAGTTCTTC
CASSLAAREQFF
>NA|TRBV30|NA|TRBJ2-3
TGTGCCTGGGACAGAACTAGCACAGATACGCAGTATTTT
CAWDRTSTDTQYF
>NA|TRBV6-6|NA|TRBJ2-1
TGTGCCAGCAGTTACTCGGGTAGCGGAGCTTACAATGAGCAGTTCTTC
CASSYSGSGAYNEQFF
>NA|TRBV7-8|NA|TRBJ2-2
TGTGCCAGCAGCTTCGGGGAGCTGTTTTTT
CASSFGELFF
>NA|TRBV7-8|NA|TRBJ1-5
TGTGCCAGCGGGTCCTTCCCCAGTCAGCCCCAGCATTTT
CASGSFPSQPQHF
>NA|TRBV5-1|NA|TRBJ2-1
TGCGCCAGCAAATCCGGGACGTCCTACAATGAGCAGTTCTTC
CASKSGTSYNEQFF
>NA|TRBV2|NA|TRBJ1-1
TGTGCCAGCAGTGGTTTGAGGGTAGTTGACACTGAAGCTTTCTTT
CASSGLRVVDTEAFF
>NA|TRBV30|TRBD1|TRBJ1-5
TGTGCCTGGAGCGGGGGACAGGATAGCAATCAGCCCCAGCATTTT
CAWSGGQDSNQPQHF
>NA|TRBV19|NA|TRBJ2-7
TGTGCCAGTGGCTGGTCCTACGAGCAGTACTTC
CASGWSYEQYF
>NA|TRBV5-4|TRBD2|TRBJ2-5
TGTGCCAGCAGCCTAATCGGGACTAGCGGGAGGGGAGAGACCCAGTACTTC
CASSLIGTSGRGETQYF
>NA|TRBV10-3|NA|TRBJ2-5
TGTGCCATCAGTGAGTCCTCACGGGCCGATCCGTGGGAGACCCAGTACTTC
CAISESSRADPWETQYF
>NA|TRBV5-1|NA|TRBJ1-1
TGCGCCAGCAATGACGGCCCAGGAATGGGTGAAGCTTTCTTT
CASNDGPGMGEAFF
>NA|TRBV27|TRBD2|TRBJ2-7
TGTGCCAGCAGACGCCCTTTATTGGGACTAGCGGGGGGCCTCTCCTACGAGCAGTACTTC
CASRRPLLGLAGGLSYEQYF
>NA|TRBV2|NA|TRBJ2-2
TGTGCCAGCAGTTTAGATCTGGGGGACACCGGGGAGCTGTTTTTT
CASSLDLGDTGELFF
>NA|TRBV13|TRBD2|TRBJ2-1
TGTGCCAGCAGCGGGGGACTAGCGGTTAACAATGAGCAGTTCTTC
CASSGGLAVNNEQFF
>once|TRBV5-6|TRBD1|TRBJ2-7
TGTGCCAGCAGCAAACCCGGGACAGGGGACCCCTACGAGCAGTACTTC
CASSKPGTGDPYEQYF
>NA|TRBV2|NA|TRBJ1-4
TGTGCCAGCACCGAACCCTTCCTAGGGGGTGAAAAACTGTTTTTT
CASTEPFLGGEKLFF
>medium-sized|TRBV6-4|NA|TRBJ2-1
TGTGCCAGCAGTACCGGAGAATACAATGAGCAGTTCTTC
CASSTGEYNEQFF
>NA|TRBV14|TRBD1|TRBJ1-2
TGTGCCAGCAGCCAAGGGACAGGGGGCTTGGGCTATGGCTACACCTTC
CASSQGTGGLGYGYTF
>NA|TRBV7-3|NA|TRBJ1-2
TGTGCCAGCAGCTTTACGGACGGAAACTATGGCTACACCTTC
CASSFTDGNYGYTF
>NA|TRBV23-1|NA|TRBJ2-3
TGCGCCAGCAATCCTAAAACCGGGACATCTTTCACAGATACGCAGTATTTT
CASNPKTGTSFTDTQYF
>NA|TRBV11-1|TRBD1|TRBJ2-7
TGTGCCAGCAGCGCCCGGGACAGGATCTACGAGCAGTACTTC
CASSARDRIYEQYF
>NA|TRBV5-1|NA|TRBJ1-1
TGCGCCAGCAGCTTCGACAGCGTGAACACTGAAGCTTTCTTT
CASSFDSVNTEAFF
>NA|TRBV15|TRBD1|TRBJ2-5
TGTGCCACCAGTGGGGGACAGCCTTTTATTCCCCAAGAGACCCAGTACTTC
CATSGGQPFIPQETQYF
>NA|TRBV27|NA|TRBJ2-1
TGTGCCAGCAGTTTATTCGGAGGTAACAATGAGCAGTTCTTC
CASSLFGGNNEQFF
>once|TRBV15|TRBD1|TRBJ1-3
TGTGCCACCAGCGGACAGGGGACCTCGGACACCATATATTTT
CATSGQGTSDTIYF
>NA|TRBV27|NA|TRBJ2-7
TGTGCCAGCACCACGATGATTGGGGTCAGATCTTACGAGCAGTACTTC
CASTTMIGVRSYEQYF
>once|TRBV5-1|NA|TRBJ2-7
TGCGCCAGCAGCTTGGGAGGGAGTGAGGAGCAGTACTTC
CASSLGGSEEQYF
>NA|TRBV11-2|TRBD2|TRBJ2-1
TGTGCCAGCAGCCCAACTAGGGGAGGGAGCTACAATGAGCAGTTCTTC
CASSPTRGGSYNEQFF
>NA|TRBV2|TRBD2|TRBJ2-1
TGTGCCAGCCCTAGCGGAGACAATGAGCAGTTCTTC
CASPSGDNEQFF
>NA|TRBV14|NA|TRBJ2-2
TGTGCCAGCAGCCAACCTAGCTACGGGGAGCTGTTTTTT
CASSQPSYGELFF
>few|TRBV7-2|NA|TRBJ2-7
TGTGCCAGCAGCTTAGTGGCGCAGGGTTCCAACTACGAGCAGTACTTC
CASSLVAQGSNYEQYF
>NA|TRBV7-9|TRBD1|TRBJ1-1
TGTGCCAGCAGCCCGACAGACAGGGAAACTGAAGCTTTCTTT
CASSPTDRETEAFF
>NA|TRBV2|NA|TRBJ2-7
TGTGCCAGCAGCGGACAGTGGGAGATCGACTACGAGCAGTACTTC
CASSGQWEIDYEQYF